This TCR beta chain came from a study of T cell changes during pregnancy in multiple sclerosis. Per the germline V gene, CDR1 is MNHNS and CDR2 is SASEGT. V lost 5 bases, J lost 2 bases, and 13 bases lay in between. This CDR3 has 15 residues. Produced via immunoSEQ multiplex PCR; TCRdb's table is partial and in-frame only. The table records more than 40,000 clones, 85% to 95% of them present only once. This receptor was taken from a female donor with multiple sclerosis, enrolled in a pregnancy study. Sequenced material: CD8+ T cells from peripheral blood mononuclear cells, taken in the third trimester of pregnancy. V usage is TRBV6-1 and J usage is TRBJ1-5; perhaps TRBD1 as D (5 bases). DNA for the CDR3: TGTGCCAGCAGTCGGGACTCCGAGGGCAATCAGCCCCAGCATTTT. Its protein product is CASSRDSEGNQPQHF.